Below are 20 T cell receptor beta chains sequenced from a single sample in a study of shared clonotypes between healthy human individuals. Profiling relied on immunoSEQ multiplex PCR, and the TCRdb table lists in-frame clones only, not all of them. The table has more than 2 million clones, 85% to 95% seen once. What was sequenced was naive CD4+ T cells sorted from blood. Subset in this sample: CD45RA+ positively selected. The source of these receptors is a man aged 18 to 29 in good health.

The chain joins TRBV5-1 to TRBJ2-1; D is perhaps TRBD2 (6 bases). Germline CDR1 is SGHRS and CDR2 is YFSETQ. The CDR3 has 16 amino acids. V shed 1 base and J shed 2 bases, with 13 bases lying between them. CDR3 sequence (DNA): TGCGCCAGCAGCTTGCAACTAGCAGGGCCCTACAATGAGCAGTTCTTC. Amino acids: CASSLQLAGPYNEQFF.

The chain joins TRBV7-9 to TRBJ2-7; 9 bases agree with TRBD2. The CDR3 consists of 15 residues. Germline V gives CDR1 SEHNR, CDR2 FQNEAQ (reference sequence). V was pared by 2 bases and J by 5 bases, with 7 bases of the junction left unmatched. In DNA, the CDR3 is TGTGCCAGCAGCTTAAGACTAGCGGCTCCTAACGAGCAGTACTTC. This gives the protein CASSLRLAAPNEQYF. Based on the CDR3 plus reference TRBV7-9 and TRBJ2-7, the full variable domain is DTGVSQNPRHKITKRGQNVTFRCDPISEHNRLYWYRQTLGQGPEFLTYFQNEAQLEKSRLLSDRFSAERPKGSFSTLEIQRTEQGDSAMYLCASSLRLAAPNEQYFGPGTRLTVT.

This chain's CDR3 is CASSSGLAGGTGELFF. The CDR3 DNA reads as TGTGCCAGCAGCTCCGGACTAGCGGGAGGAACCGGGGAGCTGTTTTTT. The V call is TRBV11-2, the J call TRBJ2-2; TRBD2 aligns across 14 bases. V lost 4 bases, J lost 5 bases, and 3 bases stayed unmatched. The CDR3 runs 16 residues. The germline CDR1 and CDR2 sequences are SGHAT and FQNNGV.

This chain links TRBV5-1 with TRBJ2-1; 10 bases fit TRBD2. Germline V gene lookup returns CDR1 SGHRS and CDR2 YFSETQ. V was pared by 1 base and J by 1 base, with 5 bases of the junction left unmatched. The CDR3 length is 17 residues. CDR3 sequence: CASSLTAAGGSYNEQFF. The CDR3 bases are TGCGCCAGCAGCTTGACTGCAGCGGGAGGGTCCTACAATGAGCAGTTCTTC. The whole variable domain, filled in from reference TRBV5-1 and TRBJ2-1, reads KAGVTQTPRYLIKTRGQQVTLSCSPISGHRSVSWYQQTPGQGLQFLFEYFSETQRNKGNFPGRFSGRQFSNSRSEMNVSTLELGDSALYLCASSLTAAGGSYNEQFFGPGTRLTVL.

The chain recombines TRBV7-2 with TRBJ1-2, with D perhaps TRBD1 (5 bases). The V end was cut by 2 bases, the J end by 2 bases, with 9 bases between. Germline CDR1 and CDR2: SGHTA and FQGNSA. The CDR3 totals 14 residues. The CDR3 loop is CASSLKTENYGYTF. The CDR3 DNA follows: TGTGCCAGCAGCTTAAAGACAGAAAACTATGGCTACACCTTC.

This clone was seen a single time. J is TRBJ2-7 and V is TRBV5-1; 15 bases fit TRBD2. Looked up from germline, CDR1 is SGHRS and CDR2 is YFSETQ. Trimming at V came to 3 bases and at J to 5 bases, leaving 6 bases not matched to a gene. The CDR3 length is 16 residues. The CDR3: CASSSGLAGGPHEQYF. The CDR3, as DNA: TGCGCCAGCAGCTCAGGACTAGCGGGAGGGCCCCACGAGCAGTACTTC.

V gene TRBV6-6 combines with J gene TRBJ1-4, with 9 bases lining up with TRBD1. V trimming: 5 bases; J trimming: 7 bases; junction bases outside the gene matches: 8. This CDR3 spans 15 amino acids. Germline CDR1 and CDR2: MNHNY and SVGAGI (reference sequence). CDR3 residues: CASSMGGTGSEKLFF. CDR3 nucleotides: TGTGCCAGCAGTATGGGGGGGACAGGGAGTGAAAAACTGTTTTTT.

In DNA, the CDR3 is TGTGCCAGCAGCCCAGTAGGTCTCTACGAGCAGTACTTC. Its translation is CASSPVGLYEQYF. The chain is built from TRBV7-2 and TRBJ2-7, with D uncertain. Trimming stripped 5 bases from V and 3 bases from J, with 11 bases between. The germline CDR1 and CDR2 sequences are SGHTA and FQGNSA. This CDR3 region has 13 residues.

This clone was counted between two and nine times. This chain joins TRBV5-1 and TRBJ2-2; D perhaps matches TRBD2 (5 bases). This CDR3 has 16 residues. The germline V gene encodes CDR1 SGHRS and CDR2 YFSETQ. V shed 4 bases and J shed 2 bases, with 15 bases lying between them. The CDR3 sequence is CASSRIASGNTGELFF. The CDR3 nucleotides read TGCGCCAGCAGCCGAATAGCGAGTGGCAACACCGGGGAGCTGTTTTTT.

CDR3: CASSLTSGEETQYF. As DNA, the CDR3 is TGTGCCAGCAGCTTGACTAGCGGGGAAGAGACCCAGTACTTC. The chain links TRBV6-6 to TRBJ2-5; TRBD2 matches at 11 bases. J was trimmed by 3 bases and V by 6 bases; bases with no gene match: 3. The CDR3 runs to 14 residues. Germline V lookup: CDR1 MNHNY, CDR2 SVGAGI (reference sequence).

J is TRBJ1-2 and V is TRBV5-1; D unclear. CDR1 is SGHRS, CDR2 YFSETQ, per germline. V lost 0 bases to trimming and J lost 8 bases, with 8 bases between them. This CDR3 region has 12 residues. This CDR3 is CASSLGRWGYTF. The CDR3 nucleotides are TGCGCCAGCAGCTTGGGTCGCTGGGGCTACACCTTC.

The chain uses TRBV11-2 and TRBJ2-1, with a tentative D call TRBD1 (6 bases). Germline lookup yields CDR1 SGHAT and CDR2 FQNNGV. V lost 4 bases and J 6 bases, leaving 16 bases between the germline ends. The CDR3 spans 15 residues. CDR3 loop: CASSSIYRDGNEQFF. The DNA of the CDR3 is TGTGCCAGCAGCTCCATATACAGGGATGGCAATGAGCAGTTCTTC.

The chain combines TRBV30 with TRBJ2-5; D not resolved. V shed 4 bases and J shed 5 bases, with 11 bases lying between them. Germline CDR1 reads GTSNPN; CDR2 reads SVGIG (reference sequence). This CDR3 is 12 amino acids long. The CDR3 protein is CAWKVQTETQYF. Here the CDR3 DNA reads TGTGCCTGGAAGGTCCAAACGGAGACCCAGTACTTC.

This clone showed up just once. The rearrangement links TRBV20-1 to TRBJ2-5; no reliable D call. Trimming took 6 bases from V and 5 from J, leaving 10 bases between them. The germline CDR1 and CDR2 sequences are DFQATT and SNEGSKA (reference sequence). This CDR3 has 11 amino acids. For the CDR3, the DNA is TGCAGTGCGGGTGTTACGGAGACCCAGTACTTC. Its protein is CSAGVTETQYF.

Worth noting for this clone: The same CDR3 can be traced to other DNA sequences in this sample. V is TRBV5-4 and J is TRBJ1-5; D not resolved. The germline CDR1 and CDR2 sequences are SGHNT and YYREEE (reference sequence). The germline V and J ends were trimmed by 0 bases and 2 bases, with 9 bases remaining between them. The CDR3 is made up of 15 amino acids. The CDR3 region has the DNA TGTGCCAGCAGCTTGGGAGGGTCGGGCAATCAGCCCCAGCATTTT. This sequence encodes CASSLGGSGNQPQHF.

V gene TRBV9 combines with J gene TRBJ1-2, with no clear D. CDR1 SGDLS and CDR2 YYNGEE come from the germline V gene. The CDR3 has 14 amino acids. Trimming removed 0 bases at V and 5 bases at J, with 11 bases between. The CDR3 spells CASSVGERAYGYTF. CDR3 in DNA: TGTGCCAGCAGCGTAGGGGAAAGGGCTTATGGCTACACCTTC.

The chain employs TRBV30 and TRBJ2-2; D gene ambiguous. Trimming shortened V by 5 bases and J by 0 bases, and 7 bases separated the two germline ends. The CDR3 has 13 residues. The V gene's germline CDR1 is GTSNPN and CDR2 SVGIG (reference sequence). CDR3 sequence: CAWAPANTGELFF. The DNA for the CDR3 is TGTGCCTGGGCCCCCGCGAACACCGGGGAGCTGTTTTTT.

The count of this clone is one. The J gene is TRBJ2-1, the V gene TRBV6-6, with 11 bases aligning to TRBD2. V lost 2 bases, J lost 6 bases, and 3 bases stayed unmatched. The length of the CDR3 is 15 residues. The germline V gene has CDR1 MNHNY and CDR2 SVGAGI (reference sequence). The CDR3, as DNA: TGTGCCAGCAGTTACGCCCTAGCGGGGGGCAATGAGCAGTTCTTC. It yields the protein CASSYALAGGNEQFF.

This clone was observed once. The V call is TRBV5-8, the J call TRBJ2-7; 12 bases fit TRBD2. The CDR3 sequence is 20 residues long. V shed 1 base, J shed 3 bases, and the junction held 17 bases outside the gene matches. Germline CDR1 is SGHTS and CDR2 is YDEGEE. CDR3 in DNA: TGTGCCAGCAGCTTGAATTCAGGACTAGCGGGAAGGGGACAGAACTACGAGCAGTACTTC. Translating gives CASSLNSGLAGRGQNYEQYF.

This chain connects TRBV7-2 to TRBJ2-2; D remains unclear. Germline values: CDR1 SGHTA, CDR2 FQGNSA. V was pared by 0 bases and J by 12 bases, with 14 bases between. The CDR3 runs 14 residues. The CDR3 sequence: CASSLALDGLQLFF. In DNA, the CDR3 is TGTGCCAGCAGCTTAGCGTTGGACGGATTACAGCTGTTTTTT.